A selection of T cell receptor beta chains follows, all from one sample in a study of T cells after yellow fever vaccination. A single record per CDR3 protein comes from TCRdb applying MiXCR to the 5' RACE reads. The sample comprises about 210,000 distinct CDR3 sequences, approximately 3.3% of which are singletons, and 2.5% to 3.5% rests with the top ten. Material: CD4+ T cells sorted from PBMCs, obtained 10 days after the yellow fever booster vaccination. These receptor sequences come from a man aged 18 to 29 who received the YFV17D yellow fever vaccine. The CDR3 runs from the conserved cysteine through the conserved F or W. The D gene is left open where the match is weak. Part of the rows lack a size; the others show once, few, many or a class for expanded clones.

V	size	J	D	DNA	CDR3
TRBV6-5	few	TRBJ1-2	-	TGTGCCAGCAGTTACTCAAGTGCAGGGGTCTATGGCTACACCTTC	CASSYSSAGVYGYTF
TRBV5-1	-	TRBJ2-5	-	TGCGCCAGCAGGGACCAGGAGACCCAGTACTTC	CASRDQETQYF
TRBV11-2	few	TRBJ2-5	-	TGTGCCAGCAGCTTATGGTCCGGGGCGTTCGAGACCCAGTACTTC	CASSLWSGAFETQYF
TRBV25-1	large	TRBJ2-3	-	TGTGCCAGCACATCAGGGGCTGGCACAGATACGCAGTATTTT	CASTSGAGTDTQYF
TRBV5-1	many	TRBJ1-1	-	TGCGCCAGCAGCTTGGATCGGGTGAACACTGAAGCTTTCTTT	CASSLDRVNTEAFF
TRBV7-2	many	TRBJ1-2	TRBD1	TGTGCCAGCAGCGCTACAGGGGGCACAGGCTACACCTTC	CASSATGGTGYTF
TRBV12-3/TRBV12-4	many	TRBJ1-2	-	TGTGCCAGCAGTCAACAGGGATATGGCTACACCTTC	CASSQQGYGYTF
TRBV10-3	many	TRBJ1-1	-	TGTGCCATCAGTGAAAGGAGTGAAGCTTTCTTT	CAISERSEAFF
TRBV15	few	TRBJ2-1	TRBD1	TGTGCCACCAGCAGAGATCGAGCCACCGGACAGGGTAGGTTGGATGAGCAGTTCTTC	CATSRDRATGQGRLDEQFF
TRBV2	many	TRBJ2-4	TRBD2	TGTGCCAGCAAGGAGCGGGGGGGCCCGGAAAACATTCAGTACTTC	CASKERGGPENIQYF
TRBV27	many	TRBJ1-2	-	TGTGCCAGCAGTTCAGGACTTTATGGCTACACCTTC	CASSSGLYGYTF
TRBV11-3	-	TRBJ2-1	TRBD2	TGTGCCAGCAGCCAGACGGGGGGAAGTGAGCAGTTCTTC	CASSQTGGSEQFF
TRBV2	few	TRBJ2-4	-	TGTGCCAGCAGTGAAGAGACTGCAGCCAAAAACATTCAGTACTTC	CASSEETAAKNIQYF
TRBV2	-	TRBJ2-7	-	TGTGCCAGCACCCCCCGGACGGCTGTTGGGCAGTACTTC	CASTPRTAVGQYF
TRBV18	many	TRBJ2-2	-	TGTGCCAGCTCACCACGAACAGGACGCACCGGGGAGCTGTTTTTT	CASSPRTGRTGELFF
TRBV6-5	few	TRBJ1-3	TRBD1	TGTGCCAGCAGAGGACAGGGCTCTGGAAACACCATATATTTT	CASRGQGSGNTIYF
TRBV7-2	many	TRBJ1-4	-	TGTGCCAGCAGCCCACCTGACGGAAAACTGTTTTTT	CASSPPDGKLFF
TRBV24-1	many	TRBJ2-2	-	TGTGCCACCAGTGACCCCCTGGGGGCTAGCGGAAACGCGAACACCGGGGAGCTGTTTTTT	CATSDPLGASGNANTGELFF
TRBV12-3/TRBV12-4	few	TRBJ1-2	TRBD1	TGTGCCAGCAGTTTAGGACAGGGTTTGGCCTATGGCTACACCTTC	CASSLGQGLAYGYTF
TRBV5-1	few	TRBJ2-5	-	TGCGCCAGCAGCTTGGTGCCAGAAGAGACCCAGTACTTC	CASSLVPEETQYF
TRBV24-1	many	TRBJ2-6	TRBD1	TGTGCCACCAGCCCGGTCGGGACAGGGGTTTCCTCTGGGGCCAACGTCCTGACTTTC	CATSPVGTGVSSGANVLTF
TRBV12-3/TRBV12-4	many	TRBJ2-5	TRBD2	TGTGCCAGCAGTTTAGGCGGGGGGGGCAGCGAGACCCAGTACTTC	CASSLGGGGSETQYF
TRBV5-1	many	TRBJ1-1	TRBD1	TGCGCCAGCAGCTTGGAGCAGGGGGGTGAAGCTTTCTTT	CASSLEQGGEAFF
TRBV30	many	TRBJ1-4	-	TGTGCCTGGACCCGTGGGGGGGGCGATGAAAAACTGTTTTTT	CAWTRGGGDEKLFF
TRBV6-5	-	TRBJ1-1	-	TGTGCCAGCAGCCGACGAAGCGTCGGGAACACTGAAGCTTTCTTT	CASSRRSVGNTEAFF
TRBV28	-	TRBJ2-1	-	TGTGCCAGCAGTTTACGACCTTTCCGACAGTTCTCCTACAATGAGCAGTTCTTC	CASSLRPFRQFSYNEQFF
TRBV30	few	TRBJ1-1	-	TGTGCCTGGAGTCCAACCGGGGGTGAAGCTTTCTTT	CAWSPTGGEAFF
TRBV5-1	many	TRBJ2-5	-	TGTGCCAGCAGCTTGGTCGGTGAAGAGACCCAGTACTTC	CASSLVGEETQYF
TRBV3-1	-	TRBJ2-4	TRBD2	TGTGCCAGCAGCCACGGGGGGGCCAAAAACATTCAGTACTTC	CASSHGGAKNIQYF
TRBV12-3/TRBV12-4	-	TRBJ1-2	TRBD1	TGTGCCAGCAGTTCCAGACAGGGTGGCTATGGCTACACCTTC	CASSSRQGGYGYTF
TRBV18	many	TRBJ1-1	-	TGTGCCAGCTCACCGGGCAGCTGGAACACTGAAGCTTTCTTT	CASSPGSWNTEAFF
TRBV2	-	TRBJ1-2	-	TGTGCCAGCAGCGAGTCGAGGTTACATGGCTACACCTTC	CASSESRLHGYTF
TRBV12-3/TRBV12-4	few	TRBJ2-3	TRBD2	TGTGCCAGCCGCGGCTTGGGACTAGCGGGAACAGATACGCAGTATTTT	CASRGLGLAGTDTQYF
TRBV10-3	-	TRBJ1-1	-	TGTGCCATCAGTGAGTACGAGACGGTGAACACTGAAGCTTTCTTT	CAISEYETVNTEAFF
TRBV5-1	many	TRBJ2-1	TRBD2	TGCGCCAGCGGCCCAGCGGGGAGATACAATGAGCAGTTCTTC	CASGPAGRYNEQFF
TRBV7-9	many	TRBJ2-3	-	TGTGCCAGCCGGGGGCCCGGTACAGATACGCAGTATTTT	CASRGPGTDTQYF
TRBV4-1	-	TRBJ2-2	-	TGCGCCAGCAGCCAAGACCCCCCGCCGGCGGCACTTACCGGGGAGCTGTTTTTT	CASSQDPPPAALTGELFF